Listed below are T cell receptor beta chains from one sample, sequenced in a study of CD8 T cells in ankylosing spondylitis. From the 5' RACE reads, TCRdb called clonotypes with MiXCR, one entry per CDR3 protein. In the table there are about 250,000 distinct CDR3 sequences, roughly a third of which are singletons. The sequencing sample was made of blood, either unsorted or a sorted T cell fraction (not recorded which). These receptors all stem from a male donor with ankylosing spondylitis or in good health (not recorded which). Both conserved end residues are part of each CDR3. A D gene is named only where the DNA matches it firmly. The size entry is marked missing in some rows and otherwise reads once, few, many or a size class.

d_gene: NA; abundance: NA; j_gene: TRBJ2-4; v_gene: TRBV11-2; CDR3aa: CASSLGGYNIQYF; CDR3nt: TGTGCCAGCAGCTTGGGCGGGTACAACATTCAGTACTTC
d_gene: NA; abundance: NA; j_gene: TRBJ1-2; v_gene: TRBV12-3/TRBV12-4; CDR3aa: CASTLGGYGYTF; CDR3nt: TGTGCCAGCACCCTAGGGGGGTACGGCTACACCTTC
d_gene: TRBD2; abundance: few; j_gene: TRBJ2-7; v_gene: TRBV5-6; CDR3aa: CASSFRRTSGVSEQYF; CDR3nt: TGTGCCAGCAGCTTCCGAAGGACTAGCGGGGTAAGCGAGCAGTACTTC
d_gene: TRBD2; abundance: few; j_gene: TRBJ2-5; v_gene: TRBV5-6; CDR3aa: CASSLTSAETQYF; CDR3nt: TGTGCCAGCAGCTTGACTAGCGCGGAGACCCAGTACTTC
d_gene: NA; abundance: NA; j_gene: TRBJ2-2; v_gene: TRBV28; CDR3aa: CASTYRRGELFF; CDR3nt: TGTGCCAGCACTTATCGGCGGGGGGAGCTGTTTTTT
d_gene: TRBD1; abundance: NA; j_gene: TRBJ2-7; v_gene: TRBV5-1; CDR3aa: CASSYPDRVGEQYF; CDR3nt: TGCGCCAGCAGCTACCCAGACAGGGTCGGTGAGCAGTACTTC
d_gene: NA; abundance: NA; j_gene: TRBJ2-5; v_gene: TRBV15; CDR3aa: CATSRDWAATQYF; CDR3nt: TGTGCCACCAGCAGAGATTGGGCGGCCACCCAGTACTTC
d_gene: NA; abundance: NA; j_gene: TRBJ2-6; v_gene: TRBV7-9; CDR3aa: CASSGPSGANVLTF; CDR3nt: TGTGCCAGCTCCGGACCCTCTGGGGCCAACGTCCTGACTTTC
d_gene: NA; abundance: NA; j_gene: TRBJ2-7; v_gene: TRBV12-3/TRBV12-4; CDR3aa: CASSFRGSEQYF; CDR3nt: TGTGCCAGCAGTTTCAGGGGAAGCGAGCAGTACTTC
d_gene: TRBD1; abundance: few; j_gene: TRBJ2-2; v_gene: TRBV7-9; CDR3aa: CASSPGQGNTGELFF; CDR3nt: TGTGCCAGCAGTCCGGGACAGGGGAACACCGGGGAGCTGTTTTTT
d_gene: NA; abundance: once; j_gene: TRBJ2-3; v_gene: TRBV10-3; CDR3aa: CAISVGNTQYF; CDR3nt: TGTGCCATCAGTGTGGGAAATACGCAGTATTTT
d_gene: TRBD1; abundance: NA; j_gene: TRBJ2-5; v_gene: TRBV7-8; CDR3aa: CASSYQGAKGVETQYF; CDR3nt: TGTGCCAGCAGCTACCAGGGGGCCAAGGGTGTAGAGACCCAGTACTTC
d_gene: NA; abundance: NA; j_gene: TRBJ2-7; v_gene: TRBV29-1; CDR3aa: CSVELRNEQYF; CDR3nt: TGCAGCGTTGAACTACGGAACGAGCAGTACTTC
d_gene: TRBD2; abundance: NA; j_gene: TRBJ2-1; v_gene: TRBV29-1; CDR3aa: CSGIGGGAYNEQFF; CDR3nt: TGCAGCGGGATTGGCGGGGGGGCCTACAATGAGCAGTTCTTC
d_gene: TRBD2; abundance: NA; j_gene: TRBJ2-1; v_gene: TRBV27; CDR3aa: CASIKTSGGVPGEQFF; CDR3nt: TGTGCCAGCATTAAGACTAGCGGGGGGGTCCCGGGTGAGCAGTTCTTC
d_gene: TRBD1; abundance: NA; j_gene: TRBJ1-4; v_gene: TRBV12-3/TRBV12-4; CDR3aa: CASGRQGARWFEKLFF; CDR3nt: TGTGCCAGCGGTCGACAGGGGGCACGATGGTTTGAAAAACTGTTTTTT
d_gene: NA; abundance: NA; j_gene: TRBJ1-4; v_gene: TRBV5-1; CDR3aa: CASSSATGNLNEKLFF; CDR3nt: TGCGCCAGCAGCTCAGCAACCGGGAACCTTAATGAAAAACTGTTTTTT
d_gene: TRBD2; abundance: few; j_gene: TRBJ2-2; v_gene: TRBV24-1; CDR3aa: CATSTSGGAGGELFF; CDR3nt: TGTGCCACCAGTACTAGCGGGGGGGCCGGCGGGGAGCTGTTTTTT
d_gene: NA; abundance: many; j_gene: TRBJ2-7; v_gene: TRBV6-5; CDR3aa: CASSYAPGTSYEQYF; CDR3nt: TGTGCCAGCAGTTACGCTCCGGGGACCTCCTACGAGCAGTACTTC
d_gene: NA; abundance: NA; j_gene: TRBJ2-3; v_gene: TRBV12-3/TRBV12-4; CDR3aa: CASSARGPDTQYF; CDR3nt: TGTGCCAGCAGTGCTAGGGGTCCAGATACGCAGTATTTT
d_gene: NA; abundance: NA; j_gene: TRBJ2-1; v_gene: TRBV18; CDR3aa: CASSPQGESFNEQFF; CDR3nt: TGTGCCAGCTCACCCCAGGGAGAGTCGTTCAATGAGCAGTTCTTC
d_gene: NA; abundance: NA; j_gene: TRBJ2-7; v_gene: TRBV7-2; CDR3aa: CASSLGVANYEQYF; CDR3nt: TGTGCCAGCAGCTTAGGTGTAGCGAACTACGAGCAGTACTTC
d_gene: NA; abundance: few; j_gene: TRBJ2-5; v_gene: TRBV12-3/TRBV12-4; CDR3aa: CASRWTGGDQETQYF; CDR3nt: TGTGCCAGCAGGTGGACTGGAGGGGACCAAGAGACCCAGTACTTC